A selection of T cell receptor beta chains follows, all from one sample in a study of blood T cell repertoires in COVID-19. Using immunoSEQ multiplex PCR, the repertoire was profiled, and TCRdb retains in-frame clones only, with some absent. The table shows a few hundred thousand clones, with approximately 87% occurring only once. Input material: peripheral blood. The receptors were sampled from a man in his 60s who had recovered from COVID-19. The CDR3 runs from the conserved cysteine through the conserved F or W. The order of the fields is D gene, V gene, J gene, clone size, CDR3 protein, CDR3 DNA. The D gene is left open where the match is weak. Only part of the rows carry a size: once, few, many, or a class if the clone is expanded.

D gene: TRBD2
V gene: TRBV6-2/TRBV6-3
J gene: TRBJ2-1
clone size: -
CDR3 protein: CASSLSGGAYNEQFF
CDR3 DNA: TGTGCCAGCAGTCTTAGCGGGGGGGCTTACAATGAGCAGTTCTTC

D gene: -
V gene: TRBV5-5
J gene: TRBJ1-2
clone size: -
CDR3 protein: CASSLAQLDSGYTF
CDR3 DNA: TGTGCCAGCAGCTTGGCCCAGTTAGACTCTGGCTACACCTTC

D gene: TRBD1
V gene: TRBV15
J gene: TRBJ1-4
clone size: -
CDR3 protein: CATSSGQGAREKLFF
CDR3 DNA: TGTGCCACCAGCAGCGGACAGGGGGCGCGTGAAAAACTGTTTTTT

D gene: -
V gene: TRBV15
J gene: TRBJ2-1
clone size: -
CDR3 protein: CATSRDWRVNNEQFF
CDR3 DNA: TGTGCCACCAGCAGAGATTGGCGGGTAAACAATGAGCAGTTCTTC

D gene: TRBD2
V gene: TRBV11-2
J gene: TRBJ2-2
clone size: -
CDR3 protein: CASSLGLAGISGELFF
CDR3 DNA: TGTGCCAGCAGCTTAGGGCTAGCGGGAATTTCCGGGGAGCTGTTTTTT

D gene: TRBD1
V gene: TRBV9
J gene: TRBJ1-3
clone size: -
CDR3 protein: CASSADRGQRNTIYF
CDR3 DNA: TGTGCCAGCAGCGCAGACAGGGGGCAGAGAAACACCATATATTTT

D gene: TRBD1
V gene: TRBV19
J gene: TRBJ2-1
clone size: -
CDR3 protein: CASSLRGLGSYNEQFF
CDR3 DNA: TGTGCCAGTAGTCTGAGGGGGCTCGGGTCCTACAATGAGCAGTTCTTC

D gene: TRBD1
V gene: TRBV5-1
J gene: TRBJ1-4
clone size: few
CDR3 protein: CASSVTGFNEKLFF
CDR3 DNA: TGCGCCAGCAGCGTGACAGGGTTTAATGAAAAACTGTTTTTT

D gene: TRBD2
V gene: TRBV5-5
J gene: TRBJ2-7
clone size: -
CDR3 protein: CASSLVGTSGTYEQYF
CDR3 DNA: TGTGCCAGCAGCTTGGTGGGGACTAGCGGAACCTACGAGCAGTACTTC

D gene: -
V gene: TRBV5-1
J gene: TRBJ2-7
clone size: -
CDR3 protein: CASSLGLGTSLDEQYF
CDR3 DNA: TGCGCCAGCAGCTTGGGATTGGGGACTTCGTTAGACGAGCAGTACTTC

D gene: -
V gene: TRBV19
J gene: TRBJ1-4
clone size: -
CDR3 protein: CASSRGYGEKLFF
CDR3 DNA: TGTGCCAGTAGTCGGGGGTACGGTGAAAAACTGTTTTTT

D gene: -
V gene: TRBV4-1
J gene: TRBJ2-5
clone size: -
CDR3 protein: CASSQLRVSETQYF
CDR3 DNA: TGCGCCAGCAGCCAACTCAGGGTATCAGAGACCCAGTACTTC

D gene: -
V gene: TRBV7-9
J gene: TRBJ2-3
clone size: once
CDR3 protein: CASSSGFLGAGPDTQYF
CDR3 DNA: TGTGCCAGCAGCTCAGGCTTCCTGGGGGCAGGTCCAGATACGCAGTATTTT

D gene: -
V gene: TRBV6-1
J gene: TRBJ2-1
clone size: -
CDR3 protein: CASSELGVTYNEQFF
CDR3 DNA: TGTGCCAGCAGTGAATTGGGCGTAACCTACAATGAGCAGTTCTTC

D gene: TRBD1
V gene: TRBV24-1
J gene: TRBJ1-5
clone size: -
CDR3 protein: CATSQGADQPQHF
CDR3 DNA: TGTGCCACCAGTCAGGGGGCTGATCAGCCCCAGCATTTT

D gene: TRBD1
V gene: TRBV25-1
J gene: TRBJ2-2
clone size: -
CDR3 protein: CASGWGQGASTGELFF
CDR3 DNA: TGTGCCAGCGGATGGGGACAGGGGGCGAGCACCGGGGAGCTGTTTTTT

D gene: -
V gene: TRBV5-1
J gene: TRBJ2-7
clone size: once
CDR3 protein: CASSQGGSGRYEQYF
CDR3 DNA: TGCGCCAGCAGCCAGGGGGGCAGCGGGAGATACGAGCAGTACTTC

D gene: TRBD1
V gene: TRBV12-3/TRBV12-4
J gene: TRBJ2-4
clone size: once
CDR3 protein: CASTIPGGHIQYF
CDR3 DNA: TGTGCCAGCACCATTCCAGGGGGCCACATTCAGTACTTC

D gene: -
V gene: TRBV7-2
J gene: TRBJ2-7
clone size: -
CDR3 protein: CASSLTGTTSYEQYF
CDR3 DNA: TGTGCCAGCAGCCTCACCGGGACAACTTCCTACGAGCAGTACTTC

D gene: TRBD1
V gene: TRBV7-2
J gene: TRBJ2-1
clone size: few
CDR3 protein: CASSSGTGGTNEQFF
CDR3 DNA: TGTGCCAGCAGCTCCGGGACAGGGGGGACAAATGAGCAGTTCTTC

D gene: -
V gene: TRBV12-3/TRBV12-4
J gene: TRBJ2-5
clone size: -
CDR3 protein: CASRPTGLGTQYF
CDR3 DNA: TGTGCCAGCAGGCCTACAGGTCTGGGGACCCAGTACTTC

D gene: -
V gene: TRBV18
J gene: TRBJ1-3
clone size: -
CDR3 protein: CASSPPRGSGNTIYF
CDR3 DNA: TGTGCCAGCTCACCACCAAGGGGCTCTGGAAACACCATATATTTT

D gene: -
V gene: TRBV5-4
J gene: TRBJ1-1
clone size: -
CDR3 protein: CASSRPEGVTEAFF
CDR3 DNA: TGTGCCAGCAGCCGACCTGAAGGGGTCACTGAAGCTTTCTTT

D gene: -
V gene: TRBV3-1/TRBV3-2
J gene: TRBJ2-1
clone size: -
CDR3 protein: CASSQVGRGGGNEQFF
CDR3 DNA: TGTGCCAGCAGCCAAGTTGGTCGGGGAGGGGGCAATGAGCAGTTCTTC

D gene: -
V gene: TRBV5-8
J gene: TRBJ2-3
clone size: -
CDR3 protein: CASSVGGATDTQYF
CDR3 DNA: TGTGCCAGCAGCGTGGGGGGCGCCACAGATACGCAGTATTTT

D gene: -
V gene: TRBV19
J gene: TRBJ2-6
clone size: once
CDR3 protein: CASSPQGNGANVLTF
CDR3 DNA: TGTGCCAGTAGTCCACAGGGCAACGGGGCCAACGTCCTGACTTTC

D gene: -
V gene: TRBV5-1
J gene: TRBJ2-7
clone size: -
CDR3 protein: CASKRIPGTNYEQYF
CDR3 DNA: TGCGCCAGCAAGAGAATCCCCGGGACAAACTACGAGCAGTACTTC

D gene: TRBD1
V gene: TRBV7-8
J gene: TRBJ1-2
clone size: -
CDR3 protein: CASSDRRDRGIFGYTF
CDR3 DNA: TGTGCCAGCAGCGACCGAAGGGACAGGGGTATTTTTGGCTACACCTTC

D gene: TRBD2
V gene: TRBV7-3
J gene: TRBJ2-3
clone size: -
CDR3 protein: CASSLAESNTQYF
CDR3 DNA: TGTGCCAGCAGTCTAGCGGAGAGCAATACGCAGTATTTT

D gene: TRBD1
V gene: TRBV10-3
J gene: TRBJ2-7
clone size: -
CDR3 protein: CAISGTGFTYEQYF
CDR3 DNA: TGTGCCATCAGTGGGACAGGGTTCACCTACGAGCAGTACTTC

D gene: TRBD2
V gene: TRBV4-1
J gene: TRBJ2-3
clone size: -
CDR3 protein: CATGGVSTDTQYF
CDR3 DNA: TGCGCCACCGGGGGGGTTAGCACAGATACGCAGTATTTT

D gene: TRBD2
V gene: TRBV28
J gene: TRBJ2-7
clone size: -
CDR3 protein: CASSPGGGSYEQYF
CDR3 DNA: TGTGCCAGCAGCCCAGGCGGGGGCTCCTACGAGCAGTACTTC

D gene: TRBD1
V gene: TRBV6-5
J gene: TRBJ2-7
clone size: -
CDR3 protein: CASRPTGGPYEQYF
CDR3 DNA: TGTGCCAGCAGACCTACAGGGGGCCCCTACGAGCAGTACTTC

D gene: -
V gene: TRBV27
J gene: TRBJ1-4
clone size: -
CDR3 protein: CASSSPGRTNEKLFF
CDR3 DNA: TGTGCCAGCAGTTCCCCAGGGAGGACTAATGAAAAACTGTTTTTT

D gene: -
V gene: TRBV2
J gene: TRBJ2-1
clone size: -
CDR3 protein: CASSGGSREQFF
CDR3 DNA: TGTGCCAGCAGTGGAGGGTCTCGGGAGCAGTTCTTC

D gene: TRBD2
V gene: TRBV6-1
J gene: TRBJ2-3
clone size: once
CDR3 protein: CASSGTSGGAADTQYF
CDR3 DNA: TGTGCCAGCAGTGGAACTAGCGGGGGGGCCGCAGATACGCAGTATTTT

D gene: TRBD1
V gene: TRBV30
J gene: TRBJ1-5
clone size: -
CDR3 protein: CAWGQGANQPQHF
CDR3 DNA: TGTGCCTGGGGGCAGGGGGCGAATCAGCCCCAGCATTTT

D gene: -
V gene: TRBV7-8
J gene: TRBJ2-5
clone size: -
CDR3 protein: CASSSQGVRETQYF
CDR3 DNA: TGTGCCAGCAGCTCACAAGGGGTTCGGGAGACCCAGTACTTC

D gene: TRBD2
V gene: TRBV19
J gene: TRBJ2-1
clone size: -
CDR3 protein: CASRQNLAGGTEKQFF
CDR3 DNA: TGTGCCAGTCGGCAAAACCTAGCGGGGGGGACCGAGAAGCAGTTCTTC

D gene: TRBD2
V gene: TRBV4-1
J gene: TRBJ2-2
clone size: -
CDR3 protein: CASSQVWTSIRGGELFF
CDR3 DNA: TGCGCCAGCAGCCAAGTTTGGACTAGCATCAGGGGCGGGGAGCTGTTTTTT

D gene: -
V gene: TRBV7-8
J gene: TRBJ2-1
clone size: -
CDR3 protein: CASSLDRVPRYNEQFF
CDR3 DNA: TGTGCCAGCAGCTTAGATCGGGTTCCCCGTTACAATGAGCAGTTCTTC

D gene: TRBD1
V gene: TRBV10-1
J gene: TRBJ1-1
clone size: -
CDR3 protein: CASSEASGQGANTEAFF
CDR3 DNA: TGCGCCAGCAGTGAGGCCTCAGGTCAGGGGGCGAACACTGAAGCTTTCTTT

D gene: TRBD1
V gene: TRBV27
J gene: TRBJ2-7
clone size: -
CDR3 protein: CASSLRQGGEQYF
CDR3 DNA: TGTGCCAGCAGTCTCCGACAGGGGGGCGAGCAGTACTTC

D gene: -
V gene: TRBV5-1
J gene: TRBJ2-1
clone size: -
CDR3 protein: CASSNTGSNEQFF
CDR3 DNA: TGCGCCAGCAGCAACACAGGGTCCAATGAGCAGTTCTTC

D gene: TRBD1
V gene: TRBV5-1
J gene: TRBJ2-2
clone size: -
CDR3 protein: CASSLLGQGGTGELFF
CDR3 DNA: TGCGCCAGCAGCTTGCTCGGACAGGGTGGGACCGGGGAGCTGTTTTTT

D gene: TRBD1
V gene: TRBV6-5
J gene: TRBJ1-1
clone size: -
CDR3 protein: CASRTGGTDTEAFF
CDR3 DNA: TGTGCCAGCAGGACAGGGGGCACGGACACTGAAGCTTTCTTT

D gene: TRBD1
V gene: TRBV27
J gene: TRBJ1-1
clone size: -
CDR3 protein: CASSLTQGMGTEAFF
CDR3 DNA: TGTGCCAGCAGTTTAACACAGGGGATGGGGACTGAAGCTTTCTTT

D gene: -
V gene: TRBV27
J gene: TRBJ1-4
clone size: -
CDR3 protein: CASSFRGEKLFF
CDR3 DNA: TGTGCCAGCAGTTTCCGGGGGGAAAAACTGTTTTTT

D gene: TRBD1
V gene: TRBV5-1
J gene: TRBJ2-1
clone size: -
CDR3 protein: CASSLVGQVYNEQFF
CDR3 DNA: TGCGCCAGCAGCTTGGTGGGACAGGTCTACAATGAGCAGTTCTTC

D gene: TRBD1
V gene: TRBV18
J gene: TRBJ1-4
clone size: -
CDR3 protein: CASSPAKRTGMNEKLFF
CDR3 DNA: TGTGCCAGCTCACCCGCAAAAAGGACAGGAATGAATGAAAAACTGTTTTTT

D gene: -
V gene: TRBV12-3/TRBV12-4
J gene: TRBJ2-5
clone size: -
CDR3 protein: CASSGGRETQYF
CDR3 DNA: TGTGCCAGCAGCGGGGGGCGAGAGACCCAGTACTTC

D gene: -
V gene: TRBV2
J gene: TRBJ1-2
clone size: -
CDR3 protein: CASSEIGRRNYGYTF
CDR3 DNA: TGTGCCAGCAGTGAAATCGGCAGGCGAAACTATGGCTACACCTTC

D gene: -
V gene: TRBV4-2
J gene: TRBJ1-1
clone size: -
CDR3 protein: CASRTGLLNTEAFF
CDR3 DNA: TGTGCCAGCAGGACGGGATTATTGAACACTGAAGCTTTCTTT

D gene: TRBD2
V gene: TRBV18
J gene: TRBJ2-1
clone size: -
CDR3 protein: CASSPKGSGIYNEQFF
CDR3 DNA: TGTGCCAGCTCCCCCAAAGGTAGCGGGATCTACAATGAGCAGTTCTTC

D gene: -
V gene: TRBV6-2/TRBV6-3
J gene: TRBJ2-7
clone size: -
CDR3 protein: CASSYLRGITYEQYF
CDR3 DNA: TGTGCCAGCAGTTACCTTCGGGGGATCACCTACGAGCAGTACTTC

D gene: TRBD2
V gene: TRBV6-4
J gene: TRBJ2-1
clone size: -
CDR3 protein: CASSDSSGGINEQFF
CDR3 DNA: TGTGCCAGCAGTGACTCGTCGGGGGGGATAAATGAGCAGTTCTTC

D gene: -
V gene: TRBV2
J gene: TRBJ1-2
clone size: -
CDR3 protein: CASSEFAGTNYGYTF
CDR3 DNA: TGTGCCAGCAGTGAATTCGCAGGGACTAACTATGGCTACACCTTC

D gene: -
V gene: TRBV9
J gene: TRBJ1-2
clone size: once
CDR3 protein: CASSEEAGRGKYGYTF
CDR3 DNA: TGTGCCAGCAGCGAGGAGGCGGGCCGGGGAAAATATGGCTACACCTTC